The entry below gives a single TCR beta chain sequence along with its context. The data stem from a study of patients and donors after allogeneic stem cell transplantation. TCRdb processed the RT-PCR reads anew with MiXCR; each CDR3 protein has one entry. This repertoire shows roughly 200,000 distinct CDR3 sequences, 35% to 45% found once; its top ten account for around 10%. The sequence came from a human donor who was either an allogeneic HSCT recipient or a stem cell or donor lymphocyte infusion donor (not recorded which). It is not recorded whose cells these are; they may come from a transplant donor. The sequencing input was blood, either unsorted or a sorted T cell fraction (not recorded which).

The CDR3 sequence: CASSPGYLNTGELFF. CDR3 DNA: TGTGCCAGCAGCCCGGGATATTTGAACACCGGGGAGCTGTTTTTT. The chain has TRBV6-5 and TRBJ2-2, with D possibly being TRBD2 (5 bases). Germline assignment: CDR1 MNHEY and CDR2 SVGAGI. The CDR3 consists of 15 residues. V was cut by 6 bases and J by 1 base, with 12 bases left in between.